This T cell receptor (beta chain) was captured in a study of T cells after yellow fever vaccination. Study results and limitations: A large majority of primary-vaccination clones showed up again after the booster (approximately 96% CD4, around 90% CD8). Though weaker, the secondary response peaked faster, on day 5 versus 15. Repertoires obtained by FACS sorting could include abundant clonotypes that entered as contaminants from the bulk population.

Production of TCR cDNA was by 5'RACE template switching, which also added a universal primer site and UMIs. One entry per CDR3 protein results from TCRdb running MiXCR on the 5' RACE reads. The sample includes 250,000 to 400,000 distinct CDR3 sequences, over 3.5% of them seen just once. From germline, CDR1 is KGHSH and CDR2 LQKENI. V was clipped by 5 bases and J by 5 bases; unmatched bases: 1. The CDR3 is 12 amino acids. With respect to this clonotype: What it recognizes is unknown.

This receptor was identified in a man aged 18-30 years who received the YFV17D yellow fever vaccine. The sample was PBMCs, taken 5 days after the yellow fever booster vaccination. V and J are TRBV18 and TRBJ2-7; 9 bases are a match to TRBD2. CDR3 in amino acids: CASSGGGDEQYV. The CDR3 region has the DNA TGTGCCAGCTCAGGCGGGGGGGACGAGCAGTACGTC.